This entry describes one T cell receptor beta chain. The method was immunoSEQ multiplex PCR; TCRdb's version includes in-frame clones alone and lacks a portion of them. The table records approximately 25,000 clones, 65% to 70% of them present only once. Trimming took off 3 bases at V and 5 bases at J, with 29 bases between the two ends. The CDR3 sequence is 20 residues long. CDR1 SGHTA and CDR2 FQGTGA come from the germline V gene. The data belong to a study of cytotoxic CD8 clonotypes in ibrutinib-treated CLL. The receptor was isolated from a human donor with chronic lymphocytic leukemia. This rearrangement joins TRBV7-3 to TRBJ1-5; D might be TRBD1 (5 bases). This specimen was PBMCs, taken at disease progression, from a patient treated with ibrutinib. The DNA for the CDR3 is TGTGCCAGCAGCTTCCTGCCATATGGGGGGTGGGCAGGGCAGGATCAGCCCCAGCATTTT. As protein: CASSFLPYGGWAGQDQPQHF.